These 2 T cell receptor beta chains were sequenced from one sample in a study of beta chain features in type 1 diabetes. Expressed TCRB transcripts were sequenced, since all the RNA that had been isolated was reverse transcribed. Sequenced by immunoSEQ multiplex PCR; TCRdb stores in-frame clones only, minus some. The sample contains 140,000 or so clones, 8% to 13% of which appear only once. Material: naive CD4+ T cells from blood. The source is a man aged 18-30 years in good health.

The chain has TRBV5-6 and TRBJ1-6; D not resolved. The CDR3 runs 12 residues. In germline, CDR1 is SGHDT, CDR2 YYEEEE. The V gene lost 2 bases and the J gene lost 6 bases, with 3 bases spanning the gap. The chain's CDR3 is CASSFLNSPLHF. For the CDR3, the DNA is TGTGCCAGCAGCTTTCTTAATTCACCCCTCCACTTT.

The chain is built from TRBV9 and TRBJ2-2; TRBD2 aligns across 9 bases. CDR1 is SGDLS and CDR2 is YYNGEE in the germline V gene. CDR3 length: 15 residues. J lost 1 base, V lost 2 bases, and 0 bases had no gene match. The DNA for the CDR3 is TGTGCCAGCAGCGTTAGCGGGGGGAACACCGGGGAGCTGTTTTTT. As protein: CASSVSGGNTGELFF.